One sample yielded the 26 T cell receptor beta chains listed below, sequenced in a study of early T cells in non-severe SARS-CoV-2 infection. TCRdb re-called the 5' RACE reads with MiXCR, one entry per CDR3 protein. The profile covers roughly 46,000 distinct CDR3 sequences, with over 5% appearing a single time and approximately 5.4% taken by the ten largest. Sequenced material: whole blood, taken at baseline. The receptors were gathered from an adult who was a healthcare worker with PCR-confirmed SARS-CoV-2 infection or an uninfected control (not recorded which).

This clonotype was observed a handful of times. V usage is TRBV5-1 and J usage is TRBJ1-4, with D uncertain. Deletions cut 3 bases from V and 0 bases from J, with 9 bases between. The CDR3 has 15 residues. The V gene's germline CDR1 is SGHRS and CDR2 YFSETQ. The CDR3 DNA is TGCGCCAGCAGCTCCTCGGAAACAACTAATGAAAAACTGTTTTTT. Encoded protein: CASSSSETTNEKLFF. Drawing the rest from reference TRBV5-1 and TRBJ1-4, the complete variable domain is KAGVTQTPRYLIKTRGQQVTLSCSPISGHRSVSWYQQTPGQGLQFLFEYFSETQRNKGNFPGRFSGRQFSNSRSEMNVSTLELGDSALYLCASSSSETTNEKLFFGSGTQLSVL.

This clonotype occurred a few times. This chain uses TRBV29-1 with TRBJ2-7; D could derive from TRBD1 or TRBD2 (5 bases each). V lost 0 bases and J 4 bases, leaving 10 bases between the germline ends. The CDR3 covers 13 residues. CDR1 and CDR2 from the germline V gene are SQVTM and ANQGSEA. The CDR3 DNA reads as TGCAGCGTTGAAGAAGGGACGGCTTACGAGCAGTACTTC. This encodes CSVEEGTAYEQYF.

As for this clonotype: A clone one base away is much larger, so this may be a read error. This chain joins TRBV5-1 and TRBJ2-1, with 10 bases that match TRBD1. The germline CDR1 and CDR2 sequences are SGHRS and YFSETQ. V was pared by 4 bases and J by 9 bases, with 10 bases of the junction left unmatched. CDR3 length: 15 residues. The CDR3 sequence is CASSQRWDRGFEQFF. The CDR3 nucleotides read TGCGCCAGCAGCCAACGGTGGGACAGGGGCTTTGAGCAGTTCTTC. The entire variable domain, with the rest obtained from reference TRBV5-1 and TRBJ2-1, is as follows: KAGVTQTPRYLIKTRGQQVTLSCSPISGHRSVSWYQQTPGQGLQFLFEYFSETQRNKGNFPGRFSGRQFSNSRSEMNVSTLELGDSALYLCASSQRWDRGFEQFFGPGTRLTVL.

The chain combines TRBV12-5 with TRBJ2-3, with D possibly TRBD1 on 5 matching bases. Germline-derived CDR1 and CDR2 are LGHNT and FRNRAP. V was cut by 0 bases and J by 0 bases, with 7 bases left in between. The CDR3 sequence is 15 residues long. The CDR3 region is CASGLVQVSTDTQYF. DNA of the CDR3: TGTGCTAGTGGTTTGGTACAGGTCAGCACAGATACGCAGTATTTT.

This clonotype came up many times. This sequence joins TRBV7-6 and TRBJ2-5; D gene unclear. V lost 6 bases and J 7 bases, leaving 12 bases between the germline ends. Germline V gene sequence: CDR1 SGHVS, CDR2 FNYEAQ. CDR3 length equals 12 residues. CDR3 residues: CASSDTSRTQYF. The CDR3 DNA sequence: TGTGCCAGCAGTGACACCTCGCGGACCCAGTACTTC.

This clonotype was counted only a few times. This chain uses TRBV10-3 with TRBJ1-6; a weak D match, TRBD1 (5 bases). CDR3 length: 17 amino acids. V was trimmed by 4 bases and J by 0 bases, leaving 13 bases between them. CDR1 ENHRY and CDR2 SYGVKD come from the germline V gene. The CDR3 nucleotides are TGTGCCATCAGTGTTGACCGACAGAGCTCCTATAATTCACCCCTCCACTTT. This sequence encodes CAISVDRQSSYNSPLHF.

CDR3 residues: CASSFRPRGGYGYTF. For the CDR3, the DNA is TGTGCCAGCAGTTTTCGCCCCCGGGGAGGCTATGGCTACACCTTC. The chain couples TRBV28 to TRBJ1-2; D ambiguous. Germline V lookup: CDR1 MDHEN, CDR2 SYDVKM. The CDR3 consists of 15 residues. V was clipped by 3 bases and J by 4 bases, with 15 bases between them.

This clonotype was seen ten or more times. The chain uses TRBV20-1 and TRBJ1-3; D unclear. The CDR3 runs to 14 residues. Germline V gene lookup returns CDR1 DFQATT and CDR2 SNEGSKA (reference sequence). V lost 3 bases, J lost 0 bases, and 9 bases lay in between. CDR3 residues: CSARSRNSGNTIYF. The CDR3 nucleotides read TGCAGTGCTAGGAGCCGAAACTCTGGAAACACCATATATTTT.

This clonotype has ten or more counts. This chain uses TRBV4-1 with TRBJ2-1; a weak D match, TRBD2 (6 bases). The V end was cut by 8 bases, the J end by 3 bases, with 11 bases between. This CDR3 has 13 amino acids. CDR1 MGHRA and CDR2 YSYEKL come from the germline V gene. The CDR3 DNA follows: TGCGCCAGCCGGGGGTCAGGCTACAATGAGCAGTTCTTC. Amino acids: CASRGSGYNEQFF.

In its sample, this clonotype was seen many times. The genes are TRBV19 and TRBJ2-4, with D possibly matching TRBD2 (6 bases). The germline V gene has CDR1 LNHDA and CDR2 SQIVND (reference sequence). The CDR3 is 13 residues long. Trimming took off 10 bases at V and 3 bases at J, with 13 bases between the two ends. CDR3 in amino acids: CATLAAGKNIQYF. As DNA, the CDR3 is TGTGCCACCTTAGCGGCGGGCAAAAACATTCAGTACTTC.

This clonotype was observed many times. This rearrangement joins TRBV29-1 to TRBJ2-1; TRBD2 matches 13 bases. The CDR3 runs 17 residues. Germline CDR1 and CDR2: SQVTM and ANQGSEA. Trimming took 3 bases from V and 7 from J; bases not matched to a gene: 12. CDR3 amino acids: CSVDGTSGRAKENEQFF. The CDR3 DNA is TGCAGCGTTGATGGAACTAGCGGGAGGGCGAAGGAGAATGAGCAGTTCTTC.

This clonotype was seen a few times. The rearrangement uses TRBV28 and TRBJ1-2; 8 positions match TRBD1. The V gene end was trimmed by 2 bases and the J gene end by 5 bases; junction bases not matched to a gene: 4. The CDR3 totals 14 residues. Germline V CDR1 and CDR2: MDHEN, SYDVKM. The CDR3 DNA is TGTGCCAGCAGTTTAGGACAGGGAATTTATGGCTACACCTTC. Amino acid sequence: CASSLGQGIYGYTF.

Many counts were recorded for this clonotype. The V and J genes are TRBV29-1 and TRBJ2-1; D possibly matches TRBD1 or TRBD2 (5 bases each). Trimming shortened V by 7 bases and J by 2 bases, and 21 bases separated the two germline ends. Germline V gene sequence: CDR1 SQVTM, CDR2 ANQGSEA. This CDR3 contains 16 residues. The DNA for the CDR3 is TGCAGCGAAACTAAAAAGGGACGGAATACCTACAATGAGCAGTTCTTC. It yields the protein CSETKKGRNTYNEQFF.

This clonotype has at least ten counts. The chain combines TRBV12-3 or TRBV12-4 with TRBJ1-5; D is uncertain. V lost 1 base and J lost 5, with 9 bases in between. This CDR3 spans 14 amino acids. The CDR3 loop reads CASSLGSGYQPQHF. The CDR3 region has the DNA TGTGCCAGCAGTTTAGGGAGCGGTTATCAGCCCCAGCATTTT.

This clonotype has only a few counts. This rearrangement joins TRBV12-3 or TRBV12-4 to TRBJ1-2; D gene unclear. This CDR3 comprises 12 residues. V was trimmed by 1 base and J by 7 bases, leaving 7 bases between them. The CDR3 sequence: CASSLGTPGYTF. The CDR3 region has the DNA TGTGCCAGCAGTTTAGGGACTCCTGGCTACACCTTC.

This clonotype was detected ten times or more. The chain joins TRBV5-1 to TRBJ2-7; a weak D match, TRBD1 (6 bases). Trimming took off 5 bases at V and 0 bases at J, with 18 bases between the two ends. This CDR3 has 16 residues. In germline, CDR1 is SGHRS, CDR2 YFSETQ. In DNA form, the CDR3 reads TGCGCCAGCAGAGAAATGGTAGGGGACAACTCCTACGAGCAGTACTTC. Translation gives CASREMVGDNSYEQYF. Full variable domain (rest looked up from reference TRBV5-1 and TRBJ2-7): KAGVTQTPRYLIKTRGQQVTLSCSPISGHRSVSWYQQTPGQGLQFLFEYFSETQRNKGNFPGRFSGRQFSNSRSEMNVSTLELGDSALYLCASREMVGDNSYEQYFGPGTRLTVT.

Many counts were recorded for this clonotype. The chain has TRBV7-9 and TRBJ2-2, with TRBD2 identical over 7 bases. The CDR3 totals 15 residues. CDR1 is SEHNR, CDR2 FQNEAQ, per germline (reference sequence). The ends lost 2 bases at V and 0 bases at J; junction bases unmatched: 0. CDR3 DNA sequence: TGTGCCAGCAGCTTACTAGCGGCGAACACCGGGGAGCTGTTTTTT. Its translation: CASSLLAANTGELFF.

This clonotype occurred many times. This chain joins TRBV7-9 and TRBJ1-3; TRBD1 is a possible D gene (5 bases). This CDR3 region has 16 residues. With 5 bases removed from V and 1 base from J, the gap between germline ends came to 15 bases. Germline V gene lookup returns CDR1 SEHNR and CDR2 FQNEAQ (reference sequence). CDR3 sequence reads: CASSPFSGFSGNTIYF. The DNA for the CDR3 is TGTGCCAGCAGCCCGTTCTCAGGGTTTTCTGGAAACACCATATATTTT.

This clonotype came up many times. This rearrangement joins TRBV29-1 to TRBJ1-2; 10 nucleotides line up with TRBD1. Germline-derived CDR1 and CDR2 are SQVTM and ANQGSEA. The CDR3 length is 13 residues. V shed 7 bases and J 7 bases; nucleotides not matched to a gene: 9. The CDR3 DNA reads TGCAGCGCCCTAAGACAGGGGGCGCTTGGCTACACCTTC. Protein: CSALRQGALGYTF.

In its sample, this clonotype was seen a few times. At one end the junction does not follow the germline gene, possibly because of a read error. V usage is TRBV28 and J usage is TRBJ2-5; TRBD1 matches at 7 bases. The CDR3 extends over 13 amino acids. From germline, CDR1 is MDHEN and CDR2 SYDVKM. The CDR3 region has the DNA TGTACCAGCAGTGGGACAGTACAAGAGACCCAGTACTTC. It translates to CTSSGTVQETQYF.

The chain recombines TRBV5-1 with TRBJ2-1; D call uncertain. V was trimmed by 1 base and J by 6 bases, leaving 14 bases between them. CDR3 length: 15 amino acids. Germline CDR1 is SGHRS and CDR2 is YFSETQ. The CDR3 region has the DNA TGCGCCAGCAGCTTGTCTCCAGAGTGGGGCAATGAGCAGTTCTTC. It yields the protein CASSLSPEWGNEQFF.

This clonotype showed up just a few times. In DNA form, the CDR3 reads TGCGCCAGCAGACGTCTAGTACTCACAGATACGCAGTATTTT. Translation: CASRRLVLTDTQYF. The V and J genes are TRBV5-1 and TRBJ2-3; no reliable D call. The V gene's germline CDR1 is SGHRS and CDR2 YFSETQ. The V and J ends lost 5 bases and 2 bases respectively, with 12 bases between them. The CDR3 is 14 amino acids.

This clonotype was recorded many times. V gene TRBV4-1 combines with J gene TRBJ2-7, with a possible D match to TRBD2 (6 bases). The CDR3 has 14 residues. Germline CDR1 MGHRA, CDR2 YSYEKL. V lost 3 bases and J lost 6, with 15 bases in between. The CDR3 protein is CASSQEGTILEQYF. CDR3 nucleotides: TGCGCCAGCAGCCAGGAGGGGACGATCCTCGAGCAGTACTTC.

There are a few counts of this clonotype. The CDR3 protein is CASSIRQGYGYTF. CDR3 in DNA: TGTGCCAGCAGTATCCGACAGGGCTATGGCTACACCTTC. V and J are TRBV6-2 or TRBV6-3 and TRBJ1-2; 7 bases are shared with TRBD1. Germline V gene data show CDR1 as MNHEY and CDR2 as SVGEGT. The CDR3 totals 13 residues. V shed 5 bases and J 4 bases; nucleotides not matched to a gene: 4.

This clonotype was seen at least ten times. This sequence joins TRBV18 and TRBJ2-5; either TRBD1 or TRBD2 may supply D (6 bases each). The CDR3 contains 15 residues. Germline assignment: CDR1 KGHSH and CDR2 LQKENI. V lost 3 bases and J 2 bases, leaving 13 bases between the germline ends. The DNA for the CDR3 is TGTGCCAGCTCACCGATCGAGGGGGGACAAGAGACCCAGTACTTC. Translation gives CASSPIEGGQETQYF.

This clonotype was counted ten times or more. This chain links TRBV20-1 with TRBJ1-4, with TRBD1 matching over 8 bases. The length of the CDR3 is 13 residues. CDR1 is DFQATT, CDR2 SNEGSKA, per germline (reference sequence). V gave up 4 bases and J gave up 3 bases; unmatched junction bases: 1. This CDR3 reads CSATTGANEKLFF. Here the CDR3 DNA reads TGCAGTGCTACGACAGGGGCTAATGAAAAACTGTTTTTT.